This T cell receptor beta chain was sequenced during a study of T-cell reconstitution after alpha-beta-depleted transplantation in children. CDR1 is SGHRS and CDR2 is YFSETQ in the germline V gene. The V end was cut by 4 bases, the J end by 6 bases, with 8 bases between. The CDR3 spans 12 residues. A library of TCRbeta sequences, prepared with unique molecular identifiers, was generated. TCRdb re-derived calls from the PCR reads in MiXCR, one entry per CDR3 protein. Among over 150,000 distinct CDR3 sequences listed, roughly 7.1% were seen once. This clonotype was recorded at least ten times. This chain joins TRBV5-1 and TRBJ1-5; tentative D call: TRBD1 (5 bases). The TCR sequence derives from a boy aged 2-15 years with acute lymphoblastic leukemia, due to receive a stem cell transplant. Material: PBMCs, obtained before TCRalphabeta/CD19-depleted stem cell transplant. The CDR3 protein is CASSRQGQPQHF. In nucleotides, the CDR3 is TGCGCCAGCAGCCGGCAGGGTCAGCCCCAGCATTTT.